This is a list of T cell receptor beta chains from one sample in a study of early T cells in non-severe SARS-CoV-2 infection. MiXCR, applied by TCRdb to the 5' RACE reads, yields one record per CDR3 protein. This sample carries about 130,000 distinct CDR3 sequences, 15% of them seen once, and the ten largest clones take around a fifth. The sequenced sample consisted of whole blood. Receptor source: an adult who was a healthcare worker with PCR-confirmed SARS-CoV-2 infection or an uninfected control (not recorded which). Each CDR3 is given with its conserved first and last residue. D genes are given only for firm matches. Expanded clones are given a class, and other clones once, few, many or no size at all.

TRBJ1-2 . many TRBV27 TGTGCCAGCAGTACGCTGACGGACTTTGACGGCTACACCTTC CASSTLTDFDGYTF
TRBJ2-2 TRBD1 . TRBV7-9 TGTGCCAGCAGCTCCCCAATCCGGGGACAGGGGGACACCGGGGAGCTGTTTTTT CASSSPIRGQGDTGELFF
TRBJ1-2 TRBD1 many TRBV29-1 TGCAGCGGTTCGACAGGGCACTATGGCTACACCTTC CSGSTGHYGYTF
TRBJ1-1 . . TRBV21-1 TGTGCCAGCAGCAAAGCAGGACAGCTAAACACTGAAGCTTTCTTT CASSKAGQLNTEAFF
TRBJ2-1 TRBD2 . TRBV6-6 TGTGCCAGCAGTTACTATGGCGTCGGGACTAGCGGGGGTGAGCAGTTCTTC CASSYYGVGTSGGEQFF
TRBJ2-3 . many TRBV7-8 TGTGCCAGCAGCTTCACAGGGAATGCAGATACGCAGTATTTT CASSFTGNADTQYF
TRBJ1-2 . few TRBV4-1 TGCGCCAGCAGCCCCGAGGGGCGATACTATGGCTACACCTTC CASSPEGRYYGYTF
TRBJ2-2 . few TRBV20-1 TGCAGTGCTAGGGCGGGACAAGGGGTCGGGGAGCTGTTTTTT CSARAGQGVGELFF
TRBJ2-2 TRBD2 many TRBV5-1 TGCGCCAGCAGCCCCGGGACTAGCGGCACCGGGGAGCTGTTTTTT CASSPGTSGTGELFF
TRBJ2-5 . . TRBV7-6 TGTGCCAGCAGCCAAGGGGGGAATCTTGAGACCCAGTACTTC CASSQGGNLETQYF
TRBJ2-3 . few TRBV3-1 TGTGCCAGCAGCCAAGATGGGGAGCTACCGTACACAGATACGCAGTATTTT CASSQDGELPYTDTQYF
TRBJ2-6 . . TRBV5-1 TGCGCCAGCAGCCCCGACTTCCCTGGGGCCAACGTCCTGACTTTC CASSPDFPGANVLTF
TRBJ2-3 TRBD1 few TRBV29-1 TGCAGCCATCGGACAGGAGGAGATACGCAGTATTTT CSHRTGGDTQYF
TRBJ1-1 TRBD1 . TRBV10-2 TGCGCCAGCACCCGGACAGGGACGGGCACTGAAGCTTTCTTT CASTRTGTGTEAFF
TRBJ2-5 . . TRBV20-1 TGCAGTGGACAGCACCAAGAGACCCAGTACTTC CSGQHQETQYF
TRBJ2-5 TRBD1 many TRBV7-8 TGTGCCAGCAGCCGGGACAGGGAGACCCAGTACTTC CASSRDRETQYF
TRBJ1-1 TRBD1 few TRBV11-2 TGTGCCAGCACCGCGGGACAGACGAACACTGAAGCTTTCTTT CASTAGQTNTEAFF
TRBJ2-7 TRBD2 few TRBV20-1 TGCAGTGTGGGGGGGAGAACCTACGAGCAGTACTTC CSVGGRTYEQYF
TRBJ1-3 . few TRBV18 TGTGCCAGCTCACGACCTGCGGCTCGAAACACCATATATTTT CASSRPAARNTIYF
TRBJ2-1 . many TRBV20-1 TGCAGTGCTAGACCTGAGGGGTACAATGAGCAGTTCTTC CSARPEGYNEQFF
TRBJ2-3 TRBD2 . TRBV5-4 TGTGCCAGCCAGGGACTAGCGGGGTTTACAGATACGCAGTATTTT CASQGLAGFTDTQYF
TRBJ2-5 . . TRBV14 TGTGCCAGCAGCCAACCGGGCAACGATTACCAAGAGACCCAGTACTTC CASSQPGNDYQETQYF
TRBJ1-2 . many TRBV12-3/TRBV12-4 TGTGCCAGCAGTTTTCGCGGGACTACCAACTATGGCTACACCTTC CASSFRGTTNYGYTF
TRBJ2-2 . few TRBV2 TGTGCCAGCAGGGCCGACCAGACGAACACCGGGGAGCTGTTTTTT CASRADQTNTGELFF
TRBJ2-3 TRBD2 few TRBV3-1 TGTGCCAGCAGTCCCGATGGCGCTAGCGGGGGTGTCACAGATACGCAGTATTTT CASSPDGASGGVTDTQYF